The clone carrying this TCR beta chain was detected only a few times. The antigen is not known. A J-beta primer mix and a sample-barcoded 5' primer were used in a second PCR of about 6 to 12 cycles. Each single sample gave us at least 3 million CDR3-containing paired-end reads. MiXCR was run by TCRdb on the 5' RACE reads, yielding one entry per CDR3 protein. The data contain roughly 680,000 distinct CDR3 sequences, 40% to 65% of them seen just once; the ten biggest clones take up 13%. This record comes from a study of blood T cells in healthy people across ages. Study-level information: Using template switching, researchers captured about one barcoded beta molecule for each two T cells.

Study findings and constraints: TCR beta diversity correlated strongly with naive T cell percentage.

Trimming removed 3 bases from V and 3 bases from J; junction bases left unmatched: 4. Germline assignment: CDR1 LNHDA and CDR2 SQIVND (reference sequence). The CDR3 extends over 15 amino acids. The V and J genes are TRBV19 and TRBJ2-1, with TRBD2 matching over 8 bases. The sequencing input was blood. The clonotype comes from a woman over 75 in good health. The CDR3 here is CASSMTSVNYNEQFF. CDR3 in DNA: TGTGCCAGTAGTATGACTAGCGTAAACTACAATGAGCAGTTCTTC.